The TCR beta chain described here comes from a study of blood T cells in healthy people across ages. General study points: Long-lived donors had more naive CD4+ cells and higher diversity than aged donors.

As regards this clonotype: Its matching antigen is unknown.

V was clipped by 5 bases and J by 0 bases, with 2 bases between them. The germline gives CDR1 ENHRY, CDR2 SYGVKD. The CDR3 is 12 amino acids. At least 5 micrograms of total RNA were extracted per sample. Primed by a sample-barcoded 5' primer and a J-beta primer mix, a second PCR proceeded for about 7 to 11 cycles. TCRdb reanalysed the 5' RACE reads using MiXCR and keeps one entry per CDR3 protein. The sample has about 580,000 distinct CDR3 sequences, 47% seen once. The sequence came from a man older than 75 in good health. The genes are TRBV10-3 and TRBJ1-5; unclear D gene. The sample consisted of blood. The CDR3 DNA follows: TGTGCCATCAGTAATAGCAATCAGCCCCAGCATTTT. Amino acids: CAISNSNQPQHF.